This paragraph covers one T cell receptor (beta chain) sequence. CDR3 regions were amplified by Arm-PCR using iRepertoire HTBI primers to build TCR beta libraries. TCRdb re-called the multiplex PCR reads through MiXCR, storing one row per CDR3 protein. The sample lists about 540,000 distinct CDR3 sequences; roughly 13% were seen once. These data belong to a study of regulatory T cells in long-lasting Graves disease. Sample time point: newly diagnosed GD, antithyroid drugs for less than 3 months. PBMC-extracted RNA yielded the TCR library. CDR1 MNHNS and CDR2 SASEGT come from the germline V gene. V dropped 5 bases and J dropped 8 bases, with 21 bases sitting between them. The CDR3 length is 16 residues. This sample also belongs to another study, concerning T cells in Graves' hyperthyroidism and ophthalmopathy.

The source material was peripheral blood mononuclear cells (PBMCs), sampled at new diagnosis, from a patient treated with antithyroid drugs. The receptor was derived from a man aged 30 to 45 with Graves disease. The chain carries TRBV6-1 and TRBJ1-4, with D tentatively TRBD1 (6 bases). The CDR3 nucleotides are TGTGCCAGCAGTCAAAACGACAAAACCAGGGGCGAAAAACTGTTTTTT. Its protein is CASSQNDKTRGEKLFF.